Detailed here is one TCR beta chain. The data are from a study of T-cell reconstitution after alpha-beta-depleted transplantation in children. TCRbeta library preparation incorporated unique molecular identifiers. TCRdb analysed the PCR reads with MiXCR anew, one entry per CDR3 protein. Of 360,000 or so distinct CDR3 sequences listed, 20% were seen once; the top ten hold 3.8%. The clonotype comes from a human donor who donated a stem cell graft to a child with acute myeloid leukemia. The source was PBMCs from the stem cell graft donor, collected from the stem cell graft.

The CDR3 nucleotides are TGCAGTGCTAGGGGGGCGAGCGCCCGCTACGAGCAGTACTTC. Translating gives CSARGASARYEQYF. This chain connects TRBV20-1 to TRBJ2-7, with a weak D call TRBD1 (6 bases). Per germline, CDR1 DFQATT and CDR2 SNEGSKA (reference sequence). The length of the CDR3 is 14 residues. Trimming shortened V by 3 bases and J by 3 bases, and 15 bases separated the two germline ends.